This T cell receptor beta chain stems from a study of T cells in Graves' hyperthyroidism and ophthalmopathy. The V end was cut by 4 bases, the J end by 1 base, with 7 bases between. The CDR3 totals 13 residues. Germline CDR1 and CDR2: LNHDA and SQIVND (reference sequence). This clonotype was recorded once. RNA transcripts yielded amplified TCR beta CDR3 regions. During a first-round RT-PCR of the TCR CDR3, the HTBI primer set was used. TCRdb itself ran the multiplex PCR reads through MiXCR, one entry per CDR3 protein. The sample carries hundreds of thousands of distinct CDR3 sequences, just under 20% recorded once.

Sequencing was done on a sample of blood. The TCR originated in a middle-aged man with Graves' ophthalmopathy. J is TRBJ1-1 and V is TRBV19; D unclear. As DNA, the CDR3 is TGTGCCAGTAGTACTACAAAGAACACTGAAGCTTTCTTT. Encoded protein: CASSTTKNTEAFF.